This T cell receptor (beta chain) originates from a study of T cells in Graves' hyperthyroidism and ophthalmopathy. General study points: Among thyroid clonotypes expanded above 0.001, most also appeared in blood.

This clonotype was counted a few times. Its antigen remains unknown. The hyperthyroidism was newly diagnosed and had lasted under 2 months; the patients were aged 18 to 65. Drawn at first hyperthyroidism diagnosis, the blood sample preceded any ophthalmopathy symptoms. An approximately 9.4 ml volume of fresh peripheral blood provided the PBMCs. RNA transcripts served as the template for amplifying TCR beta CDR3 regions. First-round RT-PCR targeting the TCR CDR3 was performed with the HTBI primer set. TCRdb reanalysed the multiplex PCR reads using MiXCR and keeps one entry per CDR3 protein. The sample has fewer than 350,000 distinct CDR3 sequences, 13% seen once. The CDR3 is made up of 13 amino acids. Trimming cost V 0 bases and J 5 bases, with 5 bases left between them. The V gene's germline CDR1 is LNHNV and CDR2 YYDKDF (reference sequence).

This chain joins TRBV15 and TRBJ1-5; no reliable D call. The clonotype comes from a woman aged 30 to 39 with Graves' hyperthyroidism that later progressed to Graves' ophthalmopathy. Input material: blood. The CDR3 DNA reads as TGTGCCACCAGCAGAGACGTTTATCAGCCCCAGCATTTT. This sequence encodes CATSRDVYQPQHF.